This T cell receptor beta chain was identified during a study of metastatic and nonmetastatic thyroid tumors. Findings and caveats of the study: Reported TCR beta diversity, measured in blood and tumor, was significantly higher for malignant thyroid tumors than for benign nodules.

TCRdb reanalyzed the PCR reads with MiXCR. This table holds more than 8,500 clones, roughly 11% found once. The germline CDR1 and CDR2 sequences are MDHEN and SYDVKM. With V trimmed by 7 bases and J by 2 bases, 3 bases remained unmatched. This CDR3 contains 14 residues. All patients reached thyroid surgery having received no treatment beforehand. The table lists this clone with many counts. The antigen is unknown. Input material: tumor tissue. The sequence was collected from a female donor with papillary thyroid cancer or a benign thyroid nodule (not recorded which). Some clones in this sample may be carry-over from other donors' samples. V is TRBV28 and J is TRBJ2-5; 11 bases line up with TRBD2. CDR3 loop: CASTGTSGQETQYF. CDR3 coding DNA: TGTGCCAGCACTGGGACTAGCGGACAAGAGACCCAGTACTTC.